One and the same sample provided the 11 T cell receptor beta chains below, sequenced in a study of regulatory T cells in long-lasting Graves disease. iRepertoire HTBI primers and Arm-PCR of CDR3 regions built TCR beta libraries. TCRdb processed the multiplex PCR reads anew with MiXCR; each CDR3 protein has one entry. Of 400,000 to 500,000 distinct CDR3 sequences in the sample, approximately 14% are singletons; the top ten hold more than 15%. Regarding time point: newly diagnosed GD, antithyroid drugs for less than 3 months. The authors made the TCR library using RNA they extracted from PBMCs. A further study also used this sample, focusing on T cells in Graves' hyperthyroidism and ophthalmopathy.

The specimen comprised peripheral blood mononuclear cells (PBMCs), sampled at new diagnosis, from a patient treated with antithyroid drugs. The receptors originated from a woman aged 45-65 years with Graves disease.

Regarding this clonotype: With a far larger clone one base away, a read error is the likely cause. As DNA, the CDR3 is TGTGCCAGCGGTGGGACCTCCGGGCCCCTTACCGGGGAGCTGTTTTTT. Residues: CASGGTSGPLTGELFF. The chain uses TRBV7-8 and TRBJ2-2, with D perhaps assigned TRBD1 or TRBD2 (5 bases each). Trimming stripped 8 bases from V and 5 bases from J, with 21 bases between. The CDR3 spans 16 residues. CDR1 and CDR2 from the germline V gene are SGHVS and FQNEAQ.

The sample holds many counts of this clonotype. This chain connects TRBV3-1 to TRBJ1-2; no definite D call. Germline-derived CDR1 and CDR2 are LGHDT and YNNKEL (reference sequence). V was pared by 0 bases and J by 7 bases, with 12 bases between. The CDR3 runs to 14 residues. In nucleotides, the CDR3 is TGTGCCAGCAGCCAAGATAACCAGCGGGGTGGCTACACCTTC. It translates to CASSQDNQRGGYTF.

At least ten counts were recorded for this clonotype. This chain joins TRBV3-1 and TRBJ2-7; the D gene is possibly TRBD1 (5 bases). The CDR3 is 14 residues long. CDR1 is LGHDT and CDR2 is YNNKEL in the germline V gene (reference sequence). The germline V and J ends were trimmed by 3 bases and 5 bases, with 14 bases remaining between them. In nucleotides, the CDR3 is TGTGCCAGCAGCCAGAGGACAAATCCCCACGAGCAGTACTTC. Residues: CASSQRTNPHEQYF.

The rearrangement uses TRBV6-9 and TRBJ1-2; D possibly corresponds to TRBD1 (5 bases). With 3 bases removed from V and 0 bases from J, the gap between germline ends came to 11 bases. CDR3 length: 15 amino acids. Germline-derived CDR1 and CDR2 are MNHGY and SVAAGI. The CDR3 protein is CASSYDQGSNYGYTF. CDR3 DNA: TGTGCCAGCAGTTACGATCAGGGCTCTAACTATGGCTACACCTTC.

This clonotype was counted a few times. The CDR3 sequence is CASSLQIAGGGGEQFF. DNA for the CDR3: TGTGCCAGCAGTCTCCAAATAGCGGGAGGAGGGGGTGAGCAGTTCTTC. The chain recombines TRBV28 with TRBJ2-1; 10 bases match TRBD2. The junction had 13 bases not matched to a gene; V was cut back by 5 bases and J by 9 bases. Looked up from germline, CDR1 is MDHEN and CDR2 is SYDVKM. This CDR3 has 16 residues.

This clonotype was found many times. The CDR3 sequence is CASSPLAHTDTQYF. Here the CDR3 DNA reads TGTGCCAGCAGCCCGCTGGCGCATACAGATACGCAGTATTTT. The rearrangement joins TRBV7-3 to TRBJ2-3; D is unresolved. The V gene lost 5 bases and the J gene lost 3 bases, with 12 bases spanning the gap. The V gene's germline CDR1 is SGHTA and CDR2 FQGTGA. CDR3 length equals 14 residues.

The chain carries TRBV9 and TRBJ2-5; 11 bases match TRBD2. V gave up 2 bases and J gave up 5 bases; unmatched junction bases: 5. The CDR3 consists of 15 residues. CDR1 is SGDLS and CDR2 is YYNGEE in the germline V gene. CDR3 nucleotides: TGTGCCAGCAGCGTGATGGCTAGCGGGAGGGAGACCCAGTACTTC. Amino acid sequence: CASSVMASGRETQYF.

The table lists this clonotype with many counts. V gene TRBV28 combines with J gene TRBJ1-2, with D unclear. The CDR3 length is 16 residues. Trimming cost V 2 bases and J 0 bases, with 13 bases left between them. Germline V lookup: CDR1 MDHEN, CDR2 SYDVKM. The CDR3 reads CASSLRWQASNYGYTF. CDR3 nucleotide sequence: TGTGCCAGCAGTTTACGGTGGCAGGCGTCTAACTATGGCTACACCTTC.

This clonotype was seen ten or more times. The rearrangement links TRBV30 to TRBJ2-1; D is possibly TRBD1 (6 bases). Germline CDR1 reads GTSNPN; CDR2 reads SVGIG (reference sequence). CDR3 length: 12 residues. V lost 1 base and J 15 bases, leaving 16 bases between the germline ends. The CDR3 region is CAWSEGVPEVFF. In nucleotides, the CDR3 is TGTGCCTGGAGTGAGGGGGTCCCCGAGGTGTTCTTC.

This clonotype was found many times. The rearrangement joins TRBV12-5 to TRBJ2-7; D perhaps matches TRBD1 (5 bases). This CDR3 has 14 amino acids. Germline CDR1 is LGHNT and CDR2 is FRNRAP. Trimming stripped 1 base from V and 9 bases from J, with 16 bases between. CDR3 sequence (DNA): TGTGCTAGTGGTTTGGAGAAGACAGTCCTGGGGCAGTACTTC. Protein sequence: CASGLEKTVLGQYF.

This clonotype was found many times. The gene calls are TRBV18 and TRBJ2-3, with 8 bases lining up with TRBD2. The V segment lost 3 bases and the J segment 6 bases; nucleotides outside the gene matches: 2. The germline CDR1 and CDR2 sequences are KGHSH and LQKENI. The CDR3 consists of 13 residues. CDR3: CASSPGLEDTQYF. The CDR3 DNA follows: TGTGCCAGCTCACCGGGACTAGAGGATACGCAGTATTTT.